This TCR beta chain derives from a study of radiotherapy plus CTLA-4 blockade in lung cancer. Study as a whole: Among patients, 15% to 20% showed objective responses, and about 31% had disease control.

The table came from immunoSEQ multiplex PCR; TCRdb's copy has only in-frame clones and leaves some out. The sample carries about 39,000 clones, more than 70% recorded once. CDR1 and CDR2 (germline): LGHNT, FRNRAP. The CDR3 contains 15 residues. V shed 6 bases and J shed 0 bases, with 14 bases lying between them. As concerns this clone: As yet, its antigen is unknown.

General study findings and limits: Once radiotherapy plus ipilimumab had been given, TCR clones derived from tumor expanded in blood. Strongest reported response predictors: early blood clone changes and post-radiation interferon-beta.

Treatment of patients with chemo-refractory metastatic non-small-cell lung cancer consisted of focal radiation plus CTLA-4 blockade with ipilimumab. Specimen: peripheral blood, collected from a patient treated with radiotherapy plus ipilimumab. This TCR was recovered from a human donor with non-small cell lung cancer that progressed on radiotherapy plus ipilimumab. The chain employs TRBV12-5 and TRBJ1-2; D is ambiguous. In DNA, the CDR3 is TGTGCTAGTGGAATAGGCGCACTACCTAACTATGGCTACACCTTC. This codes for CASGIGALPNYGYTF.